A selection of T cell receptor beta chains follows, all from one sample in a study of blood T cell repertoires in COVID-19. TCRdb's copy holds only in-frame clones and misses some; the assay was immunoSEQ multiplex PCR. The table has 120,000 to 150,000 clones, roughly four fifths seen once; the top ten hold around 14%. The specimen was peripheral blood. The receptors derive from a man of 80 years or more with acute or convalescent COVID-19. Both conserved end residues are part of each CDR3. The D gene is left open where the match is weak. Expanded clones are given a class, and other clones once, few, many or no size at all.

j_call clone_size d_call v_call cdr3_nt cdr3_aa
TRBJ1-4 NA NA TRBV25-1 TGTGCCAGCAGTTCTCGAGCGCAAGTTAATGAAAAACTGTTTTTT CASSSRAQVNEKLFF
TRBJ2-1 NA TRBD1 TRBV14 TGTGCCAGCAGCCTTCAAAGCCTGGGACAGGGCGTGTTTAGCTCCTACAATGAGCAGTTCTTC CASSLQSLGQGVFSSYNEQFF
TRBJ2-2 NA TRBD2 TRBV4-3 TGCGCCAGCGCGAGCGGGGGGTCAATCGGGGAGCTGTTTTTT CASASGGSIGELFF
TRBJ2-5 NA NA TRBV7-2 TGTGCCAGCACCCTCACGACAGGCCAAGAGACCCAGTACTTC CASTLTTGQETQYF
TRBJ1-2 NA NA TRBV2 TGTGCCAGCAGCGCAGGGCCTCGCTATGGCTACACCTTC CASSAGPRYGYTF
TRBJ2-3 NA NA TRBV27 TGTGCCAGCAGTACCGGGACAAAGGGGAGAAATACGCAGTATTTT CASSTGTKGRNTQYF
TRBJ2-1 NA TRBD1 TRBV12-3/TRBV12-4 TGTGCCAGCAGTTTTCAGGGGGCCGGGGAGCAGTTCTTC CASSFQGAGEQFF
TRBJ2-1 NA TRBD2 TRBV9 TGTGCCAGCAGCGGATCCGGGACTACCAATGAGCAGTTCTTC CASSGSGTTNEQFF
TRBJ2-1 NA TRBD2 TRBV5-8 TGTGCCAGCAGCTCGGGACTAGCGGGGGGCGGGAGCTCCTACAATGAGCAGTTCTTC CASSSGLAGGGSSYNEQFF
TRBJ1-4 few NA TRBV27 TGTGCCAGCAGTTTTCAACAGGGTCGTGGAAAACTGTTTTTT CASSFQQGRGKLFF
TRBJ1-1 few NA TRBV10-3 TGTGCCACCGCGGATCAAACAGGGAGCAGAGCTGAAGCTTTCTTT CATADQTGSRAEAFF
TRBJ2-7 NA TRBD1 TRBV29-1 TGCAGCGTTGAAGACACCGGACAGGGGGGCCAGTACTTC CSVEDTGQGGQYF
TRBJ1-1 NA TRBD1 TRBV6-5 TGTGCCAGCAACCCGGGACAGGCGGGCACTGAAGCTTTCTTT CASNPGQAGTEAFF
TRBJ1-3 few NA TRBV7-9 TGTGCCAGCAGACATACAGGTCTAAACACCATATATTTT CASRHTGLNTIYF
TRBJ1-1 NA TRBD1 TRBV11-2 TGTGCCAGCAGCCGACAGGGTAGGGACACTGAAGCTTTCTTT CASSRQGRDTEAFF
TRBJ2-7 NA TRBD1 TRBV11-2 TGTGCCAGCAGCTTCCAGGGGGCTAGCGACGAGCAGTACTTC CASSFQGASDEQYF
TRBJ2-7 NA TRBD1 TRBV15 TGTGCCACCAGCAGGGGCGGGACAGGGGCCTACGAGCAGTACTTC CATSRGGTGAYEQYF